What follows are 9 T cell receptor beta chains derived from one specimen sequenced in a study of identical twins. Via MiXCR, TCRdb re-called the 5' RACE reads, giving one row per CDR3 protein. The sample contains under 300,000 distinct CDR3 sequences, about 8.9% of which appear only once. The data were also submitted as part of a second study, on yellow fever vaccine responses in identical twins.

Source material: CD8+ T cells sorted from blood. The receptor set was obtained from a woman aged 18-29 years in good health.

This clonotype has ten or more counts. The chain recombines TRBV29-1 with TRBJ2-2; the D is unclear. This CDR3 has 12 residues. V lost 4 bases and J lost 3, with 6 bases in between. Germline lookup yields CDR1 SQVTM and CDR2 ANQGSEA. The CDR3 region has the DNA TGCAGCGTTGCCGATTACACCGGGGAGCTGTTTTTT. It translates to CSVADYTGELFF.

This clonotype was recorded at least ten times. V gene TRBV3-1 combines with J gene TRBJ2-6, with D possibly matching TRBD2 (5 bases). The CDR3 consists of 16 residues. The V and J ends lost 2 bases and 1 base respectively, with 9 bases between them. Germline values: CDR1 LGHDT, CDR2 YNNKEL (reference sequence). CDR3 region: CASSQFSGSGANVLTF. The CDR3 nucleotides read TGTGCCAGCAGCCAATTCTCGGGGTCTGGGGCCAACGTCCTGACTTTC.

The rearrangement joins TRBV10-2 to TRBJ2-7, with a possible D match to TRBD1 (6 bases). The germline V gene has CDR1 WSHSY and CDR2 SAAADI. Trimming took 0 bases from V and 3 from J, leaving 6 bases between them. The CDR3 has 13 residues. CDR3 in amino acids: CASSESDSYEQYF. Written as DNA, the CDR3 is TGCGCCAGCAGTGAGTCGGACAGCTACGAGCAGTACTTC.

V and J are TRBV10-3 and TRBJ2-1; D could derive from TRBD1 or TRBD2 (5 bases each). This CDR3 is 13 amino acids long. V was clipped by 8 bases and J by 7 bases, with 15 bases between them. Germline values: CDR1 ENHRY, CDR2 SYGVKD. The CDR3, as DNA: TGTGCCATCGGCTGGGGGACGGATAATGAGCAGTTCTTC. Protein product: CAIGWGTDNEQFF.

This clonotype was detected a few times. The CDR3 nucleotides read TGTGCCTGGCGGGGGCAAGAGACCCAGTACTTC. It encodes CAWRGQETQYF. The chain links TRBV30 to TRBJ2-5; a possible D gene is TRBD2 (6 bases). The CDR3 length is 11 residues. Deletions cut 5 bases from V and 2 bases from J, with 6 bases between. The germline V gene encodes CDR1 GTSNPN and CDR2 SVGIG (reference sequence).

This clonotype was counted at least ten times. J is TRBJ2-7 and V is TRBV6-2 or TRBV6-3; no firm D call. Germline CDR1 is MNHEY and CDR2 is SVGEGT. The CDR3 spans 12 residues. The germline V and J ends were trimmed by 7 bases and 1 base, with 8 bases remaining between them. CDR3: CASTTESYEQYF. The CDR3 DNA is TGTGCCAGCACGACTGAGTCCTACGAGCAGTACTTC.

The V and J genes are TRBV27 and TRBJ2-3, with 7 bases fitting TRBD1. CDR1 is MNHEY and CDR2 is SMNVEV in the germline V gene (reference sequence). V was pared by 5 bases and J by 2 bases, with 4 bases of the junction left unmatched. This CDR3 has 14 residues. CDR3 sequence: CASSPDRDTDTQYF. The CDR3 DNA reads as TGTGCCAGCAGTCCCGACAGGGACACAGATACGCAGTATTTT.

There are many counts of this clonotype. This sequence joins TRBV4-1 and TRBJ2-2; 9 nucleotides agree with TRBD1. Germline-derived CDR1 and CDR2 are MGHRA and YSYEKL. The J segment lost 4 bases and the V segment lost 6 bases, leaving 6 bases of the junction unmatched. This CDR3 contains 15 residues. The CDR3 protein is CASRGQGDGTGELFF. The CDR3, as DNA: TGCGCCAGCAGGGGACAGGGAGATGGCACCGGGGAGCTGTTTTTT.

This clonotype appeared many times. The chain recombines TRBV27 with TRBJ2-1, with D perhaps matching TRBD1 or TRBD2 (5 bases each). Between the trimmed V and J ends, which lost 0 bases and 7 bases, there was a span of 10 bases. The CDR3 contains 14 residues. The V gene's germline CDR1 is MNHEY and CDR2 SMNVEV (reference sequence). CDR3: CASSLSTWGNEQFF. Written as DNA, the CDR3 is TGTGCCAGCAGTTTATCGACTTGGGGGAATGAGCAGTTCTTC.